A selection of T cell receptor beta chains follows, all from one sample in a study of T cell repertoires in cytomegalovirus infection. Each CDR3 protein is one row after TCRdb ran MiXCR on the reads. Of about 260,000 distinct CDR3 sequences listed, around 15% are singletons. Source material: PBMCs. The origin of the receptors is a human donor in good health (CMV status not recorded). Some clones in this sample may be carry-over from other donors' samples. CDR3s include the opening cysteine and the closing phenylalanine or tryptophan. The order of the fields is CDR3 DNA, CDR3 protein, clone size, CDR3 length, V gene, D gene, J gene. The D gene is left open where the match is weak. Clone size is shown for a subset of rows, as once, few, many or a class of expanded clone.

TGCAGTGCTAGAGATCGGGCCCCTATCGTAGGGCAGTACTTC CSARDRAPIVGQYF NA 14 TRBV20-1 NA TRBJ2-7
TGTGCCAGCAGCTTTCCACCCAGCCCCTATGGCTACACCTTC CASSFPPSPYGYTF many 14 TRBV5-6 NA TRBJ1-2
TGTGCCAGCACCGAAGCGGTCTACAATGAGCAGTTCTTC CASTEAVYNEQFF NA 13 TRBV11-2 NA TRBJ2-1
TGCAGCGCCGGGATGGGGTTGTCGACTGAAGCTTTCTTT CSAGMGLSTEAFF NA 13 TRBV29-1 NA TRBJ1-1
TGTGCCAGCAGCGCATTAGCGGGACAGGGAATATTCAGGGAGCAGTTCTTC CASSALAGQGIFREQFF many 17 TRBV7-2 NA TRBJ2-1
TGTGCCAGCAGCCAGGGGCTAGGGAGCTCCTACGAGCAGTACTTC CASSQGLGSSYEQYF few 15 TRBV7-6 NA TRBJ2-7
TGTGCCAGCAGTTACTCGAGGGGACCCATGAACACTGAAGCTTTCTTT CASSYSRGPMNTEAFF NA 16 TRBV6-6 NA TRBJ1-1
TGTGCCAGCAGCTTAGGCCCTAGCGGGAGGTACGAGCAGTACTTC CASSLGPSGRYEQYF many 15 TRBV7-2 TRBD2 TRBJ2-7
TGCAGTGCTCAGGGGGTTGAAGATACGCAGTATTTT CSAQGVEDTQYF many 12 TRBV20-1 TRBD1 TRBJ2-3
TGCGCCAGCAGCTTACTTGGGACAGGGTTTAACTACGAGCAGTACTTC CASSLLGTGFNYEQYF few 16 TRBV5-1 TRBD1 TRBJ2-7
TGTGCCAGCAGCCGGCCGGGCGGGGGGATCTACGAGCAGTACTTC CASSRPGGGIYEQYF NA 15 TRBV7-9 TRBD2 TRBJ2-7
TGTGCCAGCAGGATCGGGGGGGCCGCAGATACGCAGTATTTT CASRIGGAADTQYF NA 14 TRBV12-3/TRBV12-4 TRBD2 TRBJ2-3